This T cell receptor beta chain was observed in a study of beta chain features in type 1 diabetes. Of note for this clone: Its antigen remains unknown.

Overall study findings and caveats: Researchers reported that naive, central memory and Treg TCRB repertoires appeared more similar in patients than in healthy donors. Reduced insertions and increased deletions marked VDJ junctions in type 1 diabetes patients.

Expressed TCRB transcripts were sequenced, since all the RNA that had been isolated was reverse transcribed. Data came from immunoSEQ multiplex PCR; TCRdb stores just in-frame clones and leaves some out. The profile shows approximately 330,000 clones, 9.5% to 12% of them singletons. Germline assignment: CDR1 SGHRS and CDR2 YFSETQ. The CDR3 sequence is 15 residues long. V lost 4 bases, J lost 5 bases, and 8 bases stayed unmatched. CD45RO/CCR7/CD25/CD127/CD95/CD27 separated CD4+ naive, central memory, regulatory and stem cell-like memory cells by sorting. Each sorted population was over 98% pure. This clonotype was obtained from a woman under 40 in good health. Sequences were obtained from naive CD4+ T cells from blood. This chain connects TRBV5-1 to TRBJ1-5; 8 bases agree with TRBD1. The CDR3 region has the DNA TGCGCCAGCAGCACCGGACAGGGACGGGATCAGCCCCAGCATTTT. Residues: CASSTGQGRDQPQHF. The entire variable domain, with the rest obtained from reference TRBV5-1 and TRBJ1-5, is as follows: KAGVTQTPRYLIKTRGQQVTLSCSPISGHRSVSWYQQTPGQGLQFLFEYFSETQRNKGNFPGRFSGRQFSNSRSEMNVSTLELGDSALYLCASSTGQGRDQPQHFGDGTRLSIL.